The 24 T cell receptor beta chains below all came from one sample that was sequenced in a study of T cells in Graves' hyperthyroidism and ophthalmopathy. TCR beta CDR3 regions were amplified from RNA. HTBI primers drove first-round RT-PCR of the TCR CDR3. TCRdb reprocessed the multiplex PCR reads with MiXCR, giving one entry per CDR3 protein. The sample includes hundreds of thousands of distinct CDR3 sequences, about half of them seen just once. Sequenced: peripheral blood or thyroid tissue (not recorded which). The origin of the receptors is a woman aged 18-29 years with Graves' hyperthyroidism.

The rearrangement links TRBV7-9 to TRBJ2-5; 7 bases agree with TRBD1. The V gene's germline CDR1 is SEHNR and CDR2 FQNEAQ (reference sequence). V was pared by 6 bases and J by 0 bases, with 7 bases of the junction left unmatched. The CDR3 runs to 15 residues. CDR3 in DNA: TGTGCCAGCAGACCGACTACAGGGGACCAAGAGACCCAGTACTTC. This codes for CASRPTTGDQETQYF.

The rearrangement joins TRBV7-3 to TRBJ2-7; possible D gene TRBD2, 5 bases. Trimming shortened V by 6 bases and J by 1 base, and 16 bases separated the two germline ends. There are 15 residues in the CDR3. Germline V lookup: CDR1 SGHTA, CDR2 FQGTGA. This CDR3 is CASSPLSRESYEQYF. CDR3 DNA: TGTGCCAGCAGTCCCCTGAGTAGGGAGTCCTACGAGCAGTACTTC. The full variable domain, its missing parts supplied by reference TRBV7-3 and TRBJ2-7, is GAGVSQTPSNKVTEKGKYVELRCDPISGHTALYWYRQSLGQGPEFLIYFQGTGAADDSGLPNDRFFAVRPEGSVSTLKIQRTERGDSAVYLCASSPLSRESYEQYFGPGTRLTVT.

This clonotype was counted once. The chain links TRBV29-1 to TRBJ1-5; the match to TRBD1 covers 7 bases. This CDR3 has 15 amino acids. Germline V gene sequence: CDR1 SQVTM, CDR2 ANQGSEA. The junction had 14 bases not matched to a gene; V was cut back by 8 bases and J by 4 bases. The CDR3 spells CSPFLTGDMNQPQHF. DNA of the CDR3: TGCAGCCCCTTCCTCACAGGGGATATGAATCAGCCCCAGCATTTT.

This clonotype was counted ten times or more. The genes are TRBV2 and TRBJ2-5; maybe TRBD1 (6 bases). Germline CDR1 SNHLY, CDR2 FYNNEI. Trimming took off 2 bases at V and 1 base at J, with 11 bases between the two ends. The CDR3 is 15 amino acids. The CDR3 loop reads CASSEKQGFQETQYF. The DNA for the CDR3 is TGTGCCAGCAGTGAAAAACAGGGATTCCAAGAGACCCAGTACTTC. Looking up the rest from reference TRBV2 and TRBJ2-5 gives the full variable domain: EPEVTQTPSHQVTQMGQEVILRCVPISNHLYFYWYRQILGQKVEFLVSFYNNEISEKSEIFDDQFSVERPDGSNFTLKIRSTKLEDSAMYFCASSEKQGFQETQYFGPGTRLLVL.

The rearrangement links TRBV25-1 to TRBJ2-5; no reliable D call. The CDR3 totals 12 residues. Between the trimmed V and J ends, which lost 8 bases and 6 bases, there was a span of 13 bases. Germline lookup yields CDR1 MGHDK and CDR2 SYGVNS. CDR3 coding DNA: TGTGCCAGCGCCTTGGGCCTGAAGACCCAGTACTTC. Amino acids: CASALGLKTQYF.

J is TRBJ2-7 and V is TRBV7-2; 10 bases are a match to TRBD2. J was trimmed by 2 bases and V by 6 bases; bases with no gene match: 10. CDR3 length: 16 amino acids. CDR1 is SGHTA, CDR2 FQGNSA, per germline. The CDR3 protein is CASSPRTSGLTYEQYF. In DNA form, the CDR3 reads TGTGCCAGCAGTCCCCGGACTAGCGGCCTCACCTACGAGCAGTACTTC.

The rearrangement links TRBV6-2 or TRBV6-3 to TRBJ2-7, with 9 bases aligning to TRBD2. V lost 0 bases to trimming and J lost 3 bases; unmatched junction nucleotides: 3. The CDR3 runs 15 residues. The germline gives CDR1 MNHEY, CDR2 SVGEGT. The CDR3 loop is CASSYSSGGNYEQYF. CDR3 sequence (DNA): TGTGCCAGCAGTTACTCGAGCGGGGGGAACTACGAGCAGTACTTC.

This clonotype came up many times. The chain recombines TRBV7-9 with TRBJ1-6; D not certain. The CDR3 is 13 amino acids. Germline V gene lookup returns CDR1 SEHNR and CDR2 FQNEAQ (reference sequence). The V end lost 2 bases, the J end lost 8 bases, and 7 bases lay between the germline ends. CDR3 amino acids: CASSLNWDSPLHF. As DNA, the CDR3 is TGTGCCAGCAGCTTAAACTGGGATTCACCCCTCCACTTT.

The gene calls are TRBV20-1 and TRBJ1-2; possibly TRBD1 for D (6 bases). Deletions cut 2 bases from V and 4 bases from J, with 11 bases between. The CDR3 runs 13 residues. The V gene's germline CDR1 is DFQATT and CDR2 SNEGSKA (reference sequence). CDR3 amino acids: CSARSTGFYGYTF. The CDR3 DNA reads as TGCAGTGCTAGATCCACAGGGTTCTATGGCTACACCTTC.

The table lists this clonotype with a few counts. The rearrangement joins TRBV9 to TRBJ2-7; a weak D match, TRBD1 (5 bases). The CDR3 is 14 amino acids. Germline-derived CDR1 and CDR2 are SGDLS and YYNGEE. Trimming left V 4 bases short and J 1 base short, with 12 bases between. CDR3 residues: CASSHDRRSYEQYF. The CDR3, as DNA: TGTGCCAGCAGCCACGACAGACGATCCTACGAGCAGTACTTC.

The V and J genes are TRBV7-2 and TRBJ1-4, with D unclear. Germline assignment: CDR1 SGHTA and CDR2 FQGNSA. This CDR3 contains 16 residues. V lost 5 bases, J lost 0 bases, and 13 bases lay in between. The CDR3 loop is CASSNVRNTTNEKLFF. The CDR3 bases are TGTGCCAGCAGCAACGTACGGAATACAACTAATGAAAAACTGTTTTTT.

This chain joins TRBV5-4 and TRBJ2-7; D is possibly TRBD2 (6 bases). This CDR3 spans 15 amino acids. Germline CDR1 and CDR2: SGHNT and YYREEE (reference sequence). V was clipped by 0 bases and J by 5 bases, with 15 bases between them. As DNA, the CDR3 is TGTGCCAGCAGCTTGGAAACCGGGAGCTTGCACGAGCAGTACTTC. Translating it yields CASSLETGSLHEQYF.

The chain couples TRBV19 to TRBJ2-7, with D tentatively TRBD1 or TRBD2 (5 bases each). The V and J ends lost 2 bases and 3 bases respectively, with 14 bases between them. CDR1 LNHDA and CDR2 SQIVND come from the germline V gene (reference sequence). The CDR3 spans 15 residues. The DNA of the CDR3 is TGTGCCAGTAGTATAATAGGGACGAGTAACTACGAGCAGTACTTC. Its translation: CASSIIGTSNYEQYF.

The chain couples TRBV15 to TRBJ2-2; possible D gene TRBD1, 6 bases. The germline gives CDR1 LNHNV, CDR2 YYDKDF (reference sequence). Trimming removed 8 bases from V and 8 bases from J, with 9 bases in between. CDR3 length: 11 amino acids. The CDR3 region is CATRQVGELFF. The CDR3 nucleotides read TGTGCCACCCGACAGGTTGGGGAGCTGTTTTTT.

V is TRBV6-4 and J is TRBJ2-6; the match to TRBD2 covers 8 bases. The CDR3 is 20 residues long. Germline V lookup: CDR1 MRHNA, CDR2 SNTAGT. The V segment lost 6 bases and the J segment 2 bases; nucleotides outside the gene matches: 18. The CDR3 sequence: CASRTREASGRFPGANVLTF. The CDR3 region has the DNA TGTGCCAGCAGGACTCGTGAGGCCAGCGGGAGATTCCCTGGGGCCAACGTCCTGACTTTC.

The J gene is TRBJ1-6, the V gene TRBV5-1; D call uncertain. The CDR3 runs 14 residues. The germline gives CDR1 SGHRS, CDR2 YFSETQ. The V and J ends lost 1 base and 7 bases respectively, with 9 bases between them. The CDR3 here is CASSLSGRNSPLHF. The DNA for the CDR3 is TGCGCCAGCAGCTTGTCAGGCCGGAATTCACCCCTCCACTTT. Complete variable domain (other parts from reference TRBV5-1 and TRBJ1-6): KAGVTQTPRYLIKTRGQQVTLSCSPISGHRSVSWYQQTPGQGLQFLFEYFSETQRNKGNFPGRFSGRQFSNSRSEMNVSTLELGDSALYLCASSLSGRNSPLHFGNGTRLTVT.

Turning to this clonotype: One junction end disagrees with the germline gene, perhaps due to a read error. This chain uses TRBV24-1 with TRBJ1-2; TRBD1 aligns across 9 bases. Germline-derived CDR1 and CDR2 are KGHDR and SFDVKD. The CDR3 spans 12 residues. The CDR3 region is CATWTGDYGYTF. For the CDR3, the DNA is TGTGCCACTTGGACAGGGGACTATGGCTACACCTTT.

CDR3: CASIGVGELFF. The CDR3 DNA sequence: TGTGCCAGCATCGGGGTTGGGGAGCTGTTTTTT. The chain recombines TRBV2 with TRBJ2-2; D might be TRBD2 (5 bases). CDR1 and CDR2 from the germline V gene are SNHLY and FYNNEI. V was pared by 7 bases and J by 8 bases, with 8 bases between. The CDR3 is made up of 11 amino acids.

Of note for this clonotype: Without the conserved terminal phenylalanine or tryptophan, this CDR3 likely stems from a read error. The rearrangement uses TRBV2 and TRBJ2-5; D might be TRBD2 (6 bases). V dropped 2 bases and J dropped 4 bases, with 17 bases sitting between them. Germline CDR1 SNHLY, CDR2 FYNNEI. The CDR3 has 16 amino acids. Written as DNA, the CDR3 is TGTGCCAGCAGTGAACCCGGGGCGGGGAGGCCAGAGACCCAGTACCTC. This encodes CASSEPGAGRPETQYL.

This clonotype was observed at least ten times. The chain uses TRBV7-2 and TRBJ2-5; D not resolved. V was clipped by 1 base and J by 6 bases, with 9 bases between them. Per germline, CDR1 SGHTA and CDR2 FQGNSA. This CDR3 comprises 13 residues. The CDR3 DNA reads TGTGCCAGCAGCTTAGGAGAGTTGCAGACCCAGTACTTC. Its translation is CASSLGELQTQYF.

V and J are TRBV7-8 and TRBJ1-4; 7 nucleotides match TRBD1. CDR3 size: 16 residues. Germline trimming cut 5 bases from V and 3 bases from J; bases unmatched to any gene: 9. Germline V gives CDR1 SGHVS, CDR2 FQNEAQ. DNA of the CDR3: TGTGCCAGCAGCCTTCGCTCGGGACAGTCTAATGAAAAACTGTTTTTT. Protein sequence: CASSLRSGQSNEKLFF.

The J gene is TRBJ2-7, the V gene TRBV29-1, with 10 bases identical to TRBD1. Trimming at V came to 7 bases and at J to 7 bases, leaving 7 bases not matched to a gene. The CDR3 covers 12 residues. Germline assignment: CDR1 SQVTM and CDR2 ANQGSEA. DNA of the CDR3: TGCAGCGCAGACAGGGGGCCTCGTGAGCAGTACTTC. This sequence encodes CSADRGPREQYF.

The J gene is TRBJ1-3, the V gene TRBV9, with D maybe TRBD1 (5 bases). The CDR3 is 16 residues long. Germline V gene data show CDR1 as SGDLS and CDR2 as YYNGEE. With 6 bases removed from V and 0 bases from J, the gap between germline ends came to 16 bases. CDR3 sequence: CASTEPGQFSGNTIYF. CDR3 DNA: TGTGCCAGCACCGAGCCCGGACAATTCTCTGGAAACACCATATATTTT.

The chain employs TRBV10-3 and TRBJ2-7; D unclear. Deletions cut 10 bases from V and 5 bases from J, with 21 bases between. The CDR3 is made up of 14 amino acids. Germline values: CDR1 ENHRY, CDR2 SYGVKD. CDR3: CASSQDASGHEQYF. The CDR3 DNA is TGTGCCAGCAGCCAGGATGCTTCTGGGCACGAGCAGTACTTC.